Below, 28 T cell receptor beta chains from the same sample are listed, as sequenced in a study of T cells in Graves' hyperthyroidism and ophthalmopathy. Authors of the study amplified TCR beta CDR3 regions from RNA transcripts. When the TCR CDR3 underwent first-round RT-PCR, the HTBI primer set was used. TCRdb reanalysed the multiplex PCR reads using MiXCR and keeps one entry per CDR3 protein. The repertoire has 750,000 to 900,000 distinct CDR3 sequences, 38% of them found once; the top ten carry 8.9%. The material sequenced was blood. Source of these receptors: a young man with Graves' hyperthyroidism.

This clonotype showed up many times. This sequence joins TRBV5-1 and TRBJ2-7, with no clear D. This CDR3 contains 14 residues. Germline V gene lookup returns CDR1 SGHRS and CDR2 YFSETQ. V was trimmed by 0 bases and J by 1 base, leaving 8 bases between them. CDR3 loop: CASSLVADSYEQYF. The CDR3 DNA is TGCGCCAGCAGCTTGGTGGCGGATTCCTACGAGCAGTACTTC. The variable domain in full, with the rest retrieved from reference TRBV5-1 and TRBJ2-7, is KAGVTQTPRYLIKTRGQQVTLSCSPISGHRSVSWYQQTPGQGLQFLFEYFSETQRNKGNFPGRFSGRQFSNSRSEMNVSTLELGDSALYLCASSLVADSYEQYFGPGTRLTVT.

The chain carries TRBV25-1 and TRBJ1-1; 7 bases agree with TRBD1. This CDR3 is 12 amino acids long. The germline gives CDR1 MGHDK, CDR2 SYGVNS. J was trimmed by 6 bases and V by 10 bases; bases with no gene match: 8. The CDR3 spells CATHRGTSEAFF. Written as DNA, the CDR3 is TGTGCCACCCACAGGGGCACTTCTGAAGCTTTCTTT.

This clonotype was recorded at least ten times. CDR3 loop: CASSFQNDYGYTF. Written as DNA, the CDR3 is TGTGCCAGCAGTTTCCAGAATGACTATGGCTACACCTTC. The chain joins TRBV12-3 or TRBV12-4 to TRBJ1-2; no reliable D call. CDR3 size: 13 residues. V was pared by 3 bases and J by 3 bases, with 8 bases between.

The CDR3 is CASSGVILYEQYF. CDR3 nucleotide sequence: TGTGCCAGCAGTGGGGTGATTCTATACGAGCAGTACTTC. The genes are TRBV25-1 and TRBJ2-7; D uncertain. CDR1 and CDR2 (germline): MGHDK, SYGVNS. With 4 bases removed from V and 4 bases from J, the gap between germline ends came to 11 bases. The CDR3 has 13 amino acids.

This clonotype showed up just once. The CDR3 loop reads CASSEGILANYGYTF. The CDR3 DNA reads as TGCGCCAGCAGTGAAGGGATACTAGCTAACTATGGCTACACCTTC. V usage is TRBV10-1 and J usage is TRBJ1-2; D is uncertain. Germline V gene data show CDR1 as WNHNN and CDR2 as SYGVQD (reference sequence). The CDR3 loop spans 15 amino acids. V lost 3 bases to trimming and J lost 0 bases, with 11 bases between them.

The genes are TRBV7-3 and TRBJ2-7; D is perhaps TRBD1 (5 bases). CDR3 length: 15 residues. Trimming cost V 0 bases and J 5 bases, with 14 bases left between them. Looked up from germline, CDR1 is SGHTA and CDR2 is FQGTGA. This CDR3 reads CASSLTLGQGNEQYF. Written as DNA, the CDR3 is TGTGCCAGCAGCTTAACGCTGGGGCAGGGTAACGAGCAGTACTTC.

On this clonotype: One junction end does not reproduce the germline sequence, and a read error may be involved. This rearrangement joins TRBV12-3 or TRBV12-4 to TRBJ1-5, with 7 nucleotides matching TRBD1. The CDR3 runs 16 residues. The CDR3 region has the DNA TGCGCCAGCAGCCAAGCGACAGGGAATCCCAATCAGCCCCAGCATTTT. Translated, it gives CASSQATGNPNQPQHF.

The table lists this clonotype with many counts. The V gene is TRBV5-1, the J gene TRBJ2-7; weak D call: TRBD1 (6 bases). V lost 1 base to trimming and J lost 4 bases, with 12 bases between them. CDR3 length: 14 residues. Germline V gives CDR1 SGHRS, CDR2 YFSETQ. Written as DNA, the CDR3 is TGCGCCAGCAGCTTGACGGACAGCGAATACGAGCAGTACTTC. Translating it yields CASSLTDSEYEQYF. The entire variable domain, with the rest obtained from reference TRBV5-1 and TRBJ2-7, is as follows: KAGVTQTPRYLIKTRGQQVTLSCSPISGHRSVSWYQQTPGQGLQFLFEYFSETQRNKGNFPGRFSGRQFSNSRSEMNVSTLELGDSALYLCASSLTDSEYEQYFGPGTRLTVT.

The chain joins TRBV9 to TRBJ1-6; D not resolved. Trimming removed 4 bases from V and 0 bases from J, with 17 bases in between. The CDR3 has 18 residues. Germline CDR1 and CDR2: SGDLS and YYNGEE. CDR3 residues: CASSQPRQASSYNSPLHF. The DNA of the CDR3 is TGTGCCAGCAGCCAACCCCGTCAGGCAAGCTCCTATAATTCACCCCTCCACTTT. Full variable domain (missing parts from reference TRBV9 and TRBJ1-6): DSGVTQTPKHLITATGQRVTLRCSPRSGDLSVYWYQQSLDQGLQFLIQYYNGEERAKGNILERFSAQQFPDLHSELNLSSLELGDSALYFCASSQPRQASSYNSPLHFGNGTRLTVT.

This chain connects TRBV2 to TRBJ2-5; the D call may be TRBD1 or TRBD2 (5 bases each). Germline CDR1 is SNHLY and CDR2 is FYNNEI. Trimming took off 6 bases at V and 5 bases at J, with 22 bases between the two ends. The CDR3 spans 16 residues. This chain's CDR3 is CASSLKTRDPWETQYF. In nucleotides, the CDR3 is TGTGCCAGCAGCTTAAAGACCAGGGACCCATGGGAGACCCAGTACTTC.

This clonotype was detected only a few times. V is TRBV10-2 and J is TRBJ2-1; TRBD2 matches at 10 bases. Germline assignment: CDR1 WSHSY and CDR2 SAAADI. The CDR3 covers 13 residues. Trimming took 9 bases from V and 5 from J; bases not matched to a gene: 4. The CDR3 nucleotides are TGCGCCAGTACTAGCGGGGTTAACAATGAGCAGTTCTTC. Its translation is CASTSGVNNEQFF.

This clonotype was observed at least ten times. The chain couples TRBV29-1 to TRBJ1-1; D not certain. Looked up from germline, CDR1 is SQVTM and CDR2 is ANQGSEA. Trimming removed 5 bases from V and 1 base from J, with 14 bases in between. The CDR3 loop spans 14 amino acids. The CDR3 sequence is CSVRRGGSNTEAFF. The CDR3 DNA reads as TGCAGCGTTCGACGCGGAGGGTCGAACACTGAAGCTTTCTTT.

This clonotype has a handful of counts. V gene TRBV5-4 combines with J gene TRBJ2-7, with 9 nucleotides matching TRBD1. This CDR3 comprises 13 residues. Losses at the gene ends were 4 bases for V and 6 bases for J; bases not matched to a gene: 5. From germline, CDR1 is SGHNT and CDR2 YYREEE (reference sequence). The CDR3 loop reads CASSEGQGVEQYF. The CDR3 DNA reads as TGTGCCAGCAGCGAGGGACAGGGAGTCGAGCAGTACTTC.

The chain couples TRBV19 to TRBJ2-2; 7 bases fit TRBD2. CDR3 length: 14 residues. Germline CDR1 reads LNHDA; CDR2 reads SQIVND (reference sequence). Losses at the gene ends were 6 bases for V and 4 bases for J; bases not matched to a gene: 5. The DNA for the CDR3 is TGTGCCAGTAGGATATGGGGGGGCACCGGGGAGCTGTTTTTT. It is translated as CASRIWGGTGELFF.

This chain joins TRBV29-1 and TRBJ1-1, with a weak D call TRBD1 (6 bases). This CDR3 is 14 amino acids long. V was shortened by 7 bases and J by 1 base, with 16 bases between the two germline ends. Germline lookup yields CDR1 SQVTM and CDR2 ANQGSEA. DNA for the CDR3: TGCAGCGCTGTTTCCGGGACAAAGAACACTGAAGCTTTCTTT. It codes for CSAVSGTKNTEAFF. Full variable domain (rest looked up from reference TRBV29-1 and TRBJ1-1): SAVISQKPSRDICQRGTSLTIQCQVDSQVTMMFWYRQQPGQSLTLIATANQGSEATYESGFVIDKFPISRPNLTFSTLTVSNMSPEDSSIYLCSAVSGTKNTEAFFGQGTRLTVV.

This clonotype occurred once. The genes are TRBV19 and TRBJ2-7, with TRBD1 identical over 7 bases. V shed 9 bases, J shed 0 bases, and the junction held 5 bases outside the gene matches. There are 13 residues in the CDR3. The V gene's germline CDR1 is LNHDA and CDR2 SQIVND (reference sequence). The CDR3 protein is CASRQGPSYEQYF. The DNA of the CDR3 is TGTGCCAGCCGACAGGGTCCCTCCTACGAGCAGTACTTC.

The chain combines TRBV7-2 with TRBJ2-7, with D perhaps TRBD2 (6 bases). V gave up 6 bases and J gave up 0 bases, with 15 bases separating them. The CDR3 spans 15 residues. Germline CDR1 reads SGHTA; CDR2 reads FQGNSA. The CDR3 region is CASSPGLPRSYEQYF. Written as DNA, the CDR3 is TGTGCCAGCAGTCCAGGACTACCTCGCTCCTACGAGCAGTACTTC.

At least ten counts were recorded for this clonotype. The chain couples TRBV6-6 to TRBJ1-6; D gene ambiguous. V was pared by 10 bases and J by 10 bases, with 20 bases between. Germline V CDR1 and CDR2: MNHNY, SVGAGI (reference sequence). This CDR3 has 14 amino acids. CDR3 sequence: CATSNVGSRSPLHF. The CDR3 coding sequence is TGTGCCACCTCCAATGTAGGGTCTCGGTCACCCCTCCACTTT.

This clonotype was found many times. This chain joins TRBV19 and TRBJ2-7; 8 bases fit TRBD1. This CDR3 spans 14 amino acids. Looked up from germline, CDR1 is LNHDA and CDR2 is SQIVND (reference sequence). With V trimmed by 9 bases and J by 4 bases, 11 bases remained unmatched. In nucleotides, the CDR3 is TGTGCCAGCAGCTACGGACAGGGACCTTACGAGCAGTACTTC. It translates to CASSYGQGPYEQYF.

V gene TRBV6-5 combines with J gene TRBJ1-1; the D is unclear. The CDR3 extends over 15 amino acids. Germline lookup yields CDR1 MNHEY and CDR2 SVGAGI. Trimming left V 0 bases short and J 0 bases short, with 8 bases between. Here the CDR3 DNA reads TGTGCCAGCAGTTACTCACGCACGATGAACACTGAAGCTTTCTTT. Translated, it gives CASSYSRTMNTEAFF.

This clonotype appeared many times. The chain couples TRBV2 to TRBJ1-5; 8 nucleotides line up with TRBD1. Losses at the gene ends were 3 bases for V and 3 bases for J; bases not matched to a gene: 1. The CDR3 is 14 residues long. The germline V gene has CDR1 SNHLY and CDR2 FYNNEI. CDR3 residues: CASSDQGANQPQHF. CDR3 sequence (DNA): TGTGCCAGCAGTGACCAGGGGGCCAATCAGCCCCAGCATTTT.

Many counts were recorded for this clonotype. This rearrangement joins TRBV29-1 to TRBJ1-1; D is ambiguous. Trimming shortened V by 3 bases and J by 5 bases, and 16 bases separated the two germline ends. This CDR3 contains 14 residues. Per germline, CDR1 SQVTM and CDR2 ANQGSEA. DNA of the CDR3: TGCAGCGTTGATGATGGGTATGGATTGACTGAAGCTTTCTTT. Its protein is CSVDDGYGLTEAFF. Full variable domain (missing parts from reference TRBV29-1 and TRBJ1-1): SAVISQKPSRDICQRGTSLTIQCQVDSQVTMMFWYRQQPGQSLTLIATANQGSEATYESGFVIDKFPISRPNLTFSTLTVSNMSPEDSSIYLCSVDDGYGLTEAFFGQGTRLTVV.

The chain carries TRBV10-3 and TRBJ2-1; D unresolved. CDR3 length: 12 amino acids. The germline V gene encodes CDR1 ENHRY and CDR2 SYGVKD. Trimming pared 4 bases from V and 5 bases from J, leaving 6 bases between. The CDR3 DNA is TGTGCCATCAGTGTGAAAAACAATGAGCAGTTCTTC. Protein sequence: CAISVKNNEQFF.

The CDR3 coding sequence is TGTGCCATCAGTGAGTCGTACAGGGACACTGAAGCTTTCTTT. Its translation is CAISESYRDTEAFF. This chain links TRBV10-3 with TRBJ1-1, with D maybe TRBD1 (6 bases). V lost 0 bases and J lost 3, with 8 bases in between. Germline assignment: CDR1 ENHRY and CDR2 SYGVKD. The CDR3 is made up of 14 amino acids.

The CDR3 here is CASGLTGTGLQSNTEAFF. In DNA, the CDR3 is TGTGCTAGTGGCCTTACCGGGACAGGCCTTCAGTCGAACACTGAAGCTTTCTTT. The chain joins TRBV12-3 or TRBV12-4 to TRBJ1-1; 8 nucleotides agree with TRBD1. There are 18 residues in the CDR3.

This clonotype was detected only a few times. The chain employs TRBV19 and TRBJ1-5; no definite D call. The germline CDR1 and CDR2 sequences are LNHDA and SQIVND (reference sequence). CDR3 length: 15 amino acids. With 4 bases removed from V and 4 bases from J, the gap between germline ends came to 14 bases. As DNA, the CDR3 is TGTGCCAGTAGTAGAGGGTTCCTCCTTAATCAGCCCCAGCATTTT. This encodes CASSRGFLLNQPQHF.

This chain links TRBV7-9 with TRBJ2-7; D tentatively reads TRBD1 or TRBD2 (5 bases each). Germline V gene data show CDR1 as SEHNR and CDR2 as FQNEAQ (reference sequence). V was trimmed by 0 bases and J by 0 bases, leaving 9 bases between them. The length of the CDR3 is 15 residues. The CDR3 spells CASSLADGGSYEQYF. The CDR3 DNA reads as TGTGCCAGCAGCTTAGCGGATGGGGGCTCCTACGAGCAGTACTTC.

The rearrangement joins TRBV10-3 to TRBJ1-2; no clear D gene. V dropped 0 bases and J dropped 8 bases, with 13 bases sitting between them. The length of the CDR3 is 14 residues. Per germline, CDR1 ENHRY and CDR2 SYGVKD. Here the CDR3 reads CAISESVPSQGYTF. CDR3 sequence (DNA): TGTGCCATCAGTGAGTCGGTACCGTCTCAGGGCTACACCTTC.